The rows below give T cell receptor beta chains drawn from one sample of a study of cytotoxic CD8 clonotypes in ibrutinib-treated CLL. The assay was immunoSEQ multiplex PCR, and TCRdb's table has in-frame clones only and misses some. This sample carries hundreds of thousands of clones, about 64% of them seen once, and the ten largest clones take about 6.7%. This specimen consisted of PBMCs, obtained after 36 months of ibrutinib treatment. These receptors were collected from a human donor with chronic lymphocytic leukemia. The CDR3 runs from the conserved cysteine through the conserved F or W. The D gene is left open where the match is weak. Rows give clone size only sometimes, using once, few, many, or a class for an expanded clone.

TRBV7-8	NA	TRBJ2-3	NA	TGTGCCAGCAGCTTCCGGACAGTTTCCTCAGATACGCAGTATTTT	CASSFRTVSSDTQYF
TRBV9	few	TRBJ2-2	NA	TGTGCCAGCAACCCAATTGGGCAGTCCCGGTGGTGTGAGGGGCTGTTTTTT	CASNPIGQSRWCEGLFF
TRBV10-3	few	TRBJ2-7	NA	TGTGCCGTCCGACGGGTGGCTTTCAGCTCCTACGAGCAGTACTTC	CAVRRVAFSSYEQYF
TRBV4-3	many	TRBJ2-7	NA	TGCGCCAGCAGCCAAGATTGGGACGGGAGCCTCTCCTACGAGCAGTACTTC	CASSQDWDGSLSYEQYF
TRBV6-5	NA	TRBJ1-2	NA	TGTGCCAGCAGTTACTCGAACCCGCATCATGGCTACACCTTC	CASSYSNPHHGYTF
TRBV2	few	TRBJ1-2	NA	TGTGCCAGCACTGGGACTGGGGCCTATGGCTACACCTTC	CASTGTGAYGYTF
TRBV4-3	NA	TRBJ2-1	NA	TGCGCCAGCAGCCAGGGGCGGTATACCTACAATGAGCAGTTCTTC	CASSQGRYTYNEQFF
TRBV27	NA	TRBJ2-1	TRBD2	TGTGCCAGCAGAAAACCCGGACTAGCAGGCTCCTACAATGAGCAGTTCTTC	CASRKPGLAGSYNEQFF
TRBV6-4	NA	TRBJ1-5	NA	TGTGCCAGCAGTGACTCGACAGGAACGCCCCAGCATTTT	CASSDSTGTPQHF
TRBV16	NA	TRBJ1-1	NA	TGTGCCAGCAGCCTGGGACGGATGAACACTGAAGCTTTCTTT	CASSLGRMNTEAFF
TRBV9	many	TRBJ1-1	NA	TGTGCCAGCAGAAGGGGGTCAGGAAACACTGAAGCTTTCTTT	CASRRGSGNTEAFF
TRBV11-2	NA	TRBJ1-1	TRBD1	TGTGCCAGCAGTGTCAGGGGGGCGATAACTCTTGGTGGAGCTTTCTTT	CASSVRGAITLGGAFF